A selection of T cell receptor beta chains follows, all from one sample in a study. TCRdb itself ran the RT-PCR reads through MiXCR, one entry per CDR3 protein. The table shows fewer than 800,000 distinct CDR3 sequences, with 13% to 15% occurring only once. The source material was memory CD4+ T cells from blood. These receptors originate from a female donor in good health, serving as a healthy control. Both conserved end residues are trimmed from each CDR3. Clone size is stated in some rows and not others, as once, few, many or a class when expanded.

V gene,clone size,J gene,CDR3 protein
TRBV24-1,few,TRBJ2-2,ATSKRGGTGELF
TRBV9,NA,TRBJ2-2,ASSVRLGELF
TRBV7-9,NA,TRBJ1-1,ASSLDPGGAVTEAF
TRBV20-1,many,TRBJ1-1,SPSGGPVAF
TRBV5-1,few,TRBJ2-7,ASSLTGALSYEQY
TRBV5-4,NA,TRBJ2-2,ASSGGAQKAGELF
TRBV5-6,NA,TRBJ1-6,ASSGGGGRDSPLH
TRBV29-1,many,TRBJ1-1,SVEDGGSTEAF
TRBV5-1,many,TRBJ2-3,ASSLGLAGGDTQY
TRBV11-2,once,TRBJ2-5,ASQNRGQETQY